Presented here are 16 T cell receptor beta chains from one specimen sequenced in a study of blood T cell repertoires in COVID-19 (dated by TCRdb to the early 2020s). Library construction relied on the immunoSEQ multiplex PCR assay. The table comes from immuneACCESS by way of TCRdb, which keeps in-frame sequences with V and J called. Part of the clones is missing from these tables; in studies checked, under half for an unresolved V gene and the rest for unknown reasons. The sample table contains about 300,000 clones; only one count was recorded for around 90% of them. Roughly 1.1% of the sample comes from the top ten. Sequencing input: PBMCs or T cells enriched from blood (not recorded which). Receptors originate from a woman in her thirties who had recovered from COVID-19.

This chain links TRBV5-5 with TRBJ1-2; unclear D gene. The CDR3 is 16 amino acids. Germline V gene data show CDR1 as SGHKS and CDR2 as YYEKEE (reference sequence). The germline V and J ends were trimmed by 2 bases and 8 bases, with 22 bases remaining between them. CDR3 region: CASSFEGIGLPQGYTF. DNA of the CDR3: TGTGCCAGCAGCTTTGAAGGGATTGGACTGCCTCAAGGCTACACCTTC.

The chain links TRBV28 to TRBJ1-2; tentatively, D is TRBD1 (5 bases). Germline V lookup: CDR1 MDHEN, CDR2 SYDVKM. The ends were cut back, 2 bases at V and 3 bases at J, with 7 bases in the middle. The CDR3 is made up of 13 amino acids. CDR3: CASSLRQHYGYTF. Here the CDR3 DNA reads TGTGCCAGCAGTTTACGACAGCACTATGGCTACACCTTC.

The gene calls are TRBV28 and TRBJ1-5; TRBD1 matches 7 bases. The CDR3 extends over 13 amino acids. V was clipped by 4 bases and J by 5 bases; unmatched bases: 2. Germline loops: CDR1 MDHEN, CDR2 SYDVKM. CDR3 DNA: TGTGCCAGCAGTTCCGACAGGGATCAGCCCCAGCATTTT. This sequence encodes CASSSDRDQPQHF.

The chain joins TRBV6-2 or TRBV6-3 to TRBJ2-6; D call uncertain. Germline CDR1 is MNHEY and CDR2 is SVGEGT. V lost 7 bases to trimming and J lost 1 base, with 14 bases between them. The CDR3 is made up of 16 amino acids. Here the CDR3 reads CASNPGRLSGANVLTF. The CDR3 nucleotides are TGTGCCAGCAACCCGGGCCGCCTTTCTGGGGCCAACGTCCTGACTTTC.

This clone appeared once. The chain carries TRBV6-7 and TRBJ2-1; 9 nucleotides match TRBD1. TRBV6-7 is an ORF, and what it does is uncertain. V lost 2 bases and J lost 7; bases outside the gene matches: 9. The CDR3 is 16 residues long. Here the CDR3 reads CASSYLTDRGRNEQFF. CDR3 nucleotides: TGTGCCAGCAGTTACCTGACCGACAGGGGGAGAAATGAGCAGTTCTTC.

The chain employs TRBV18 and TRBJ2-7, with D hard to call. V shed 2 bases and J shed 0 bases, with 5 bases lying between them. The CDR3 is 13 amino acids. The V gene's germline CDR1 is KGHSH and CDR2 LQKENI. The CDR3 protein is CASSPDNSYEQYF. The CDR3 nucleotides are TGTGCCAGCTCACCAGACAACTCCTACGAGCAGTACTTC.

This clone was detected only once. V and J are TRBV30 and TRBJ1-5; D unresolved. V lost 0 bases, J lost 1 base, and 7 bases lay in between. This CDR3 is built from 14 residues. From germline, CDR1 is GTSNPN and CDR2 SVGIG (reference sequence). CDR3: CAWSVQWSNQPQHF. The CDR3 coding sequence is TGTGCCTGGAGTGTACAGTGGAGCAATCAGCCCCAGCATTTT.

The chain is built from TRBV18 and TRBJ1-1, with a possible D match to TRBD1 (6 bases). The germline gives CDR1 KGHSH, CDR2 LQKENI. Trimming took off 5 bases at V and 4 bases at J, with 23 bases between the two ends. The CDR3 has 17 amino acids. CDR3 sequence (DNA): TGTGCCAGCTCAGCCATTCCGGACAGATCCTTCGGCACTGAAGCTTTCTTT. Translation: CASSAIPDRSFGTEAFF.

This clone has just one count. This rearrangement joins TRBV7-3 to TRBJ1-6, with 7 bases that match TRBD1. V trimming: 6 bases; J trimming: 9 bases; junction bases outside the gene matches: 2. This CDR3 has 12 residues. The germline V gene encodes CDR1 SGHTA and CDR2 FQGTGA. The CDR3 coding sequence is TGTGCCAGCAGACAGGGGAGTTCACCCCTCCACTTT. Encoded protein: CASRQGSSPLHF.

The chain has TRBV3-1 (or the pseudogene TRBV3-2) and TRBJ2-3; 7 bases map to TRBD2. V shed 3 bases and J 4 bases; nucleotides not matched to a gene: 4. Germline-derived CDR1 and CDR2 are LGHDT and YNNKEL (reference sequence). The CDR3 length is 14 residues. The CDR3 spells CASSHPRGADTQYF. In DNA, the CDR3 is TGTGCCAGCAGCCATCCACGGGGGGCAGATACGCAGTATTTT.

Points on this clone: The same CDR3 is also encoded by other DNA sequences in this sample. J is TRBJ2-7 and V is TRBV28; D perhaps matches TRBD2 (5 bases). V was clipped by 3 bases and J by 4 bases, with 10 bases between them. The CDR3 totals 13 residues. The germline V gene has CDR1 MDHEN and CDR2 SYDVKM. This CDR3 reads CASSFSGSYEQYF. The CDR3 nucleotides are TGTGCCAGCAGTTTCTCGGGGTCTTACGAGCAGTACTTC.

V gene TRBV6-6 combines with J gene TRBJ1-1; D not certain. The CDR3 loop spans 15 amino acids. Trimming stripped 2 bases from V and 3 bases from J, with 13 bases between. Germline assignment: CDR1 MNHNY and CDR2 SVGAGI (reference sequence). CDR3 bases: TGTGCCAGCAGTTACGGCCTCGAGGGTCACACTGAAGCTTTCTTT. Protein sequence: CASSYGLEGHTEAFF.

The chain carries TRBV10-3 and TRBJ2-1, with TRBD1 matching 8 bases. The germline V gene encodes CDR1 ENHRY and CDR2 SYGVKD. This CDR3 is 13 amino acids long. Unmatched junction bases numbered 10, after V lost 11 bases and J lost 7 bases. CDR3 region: CAGGDRGKNEQFF. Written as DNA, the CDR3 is TGTGCCGGCGGCGACAGGGGAAAGAATGAGCAGTTCTTC.

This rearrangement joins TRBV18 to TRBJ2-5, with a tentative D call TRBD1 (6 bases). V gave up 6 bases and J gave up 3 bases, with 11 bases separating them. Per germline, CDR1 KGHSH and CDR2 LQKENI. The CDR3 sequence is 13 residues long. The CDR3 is CASSPGHEETQYF. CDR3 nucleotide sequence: TGTGCCAGCTCCCCGGGACACGAAGAGACCCAGTACTTC.

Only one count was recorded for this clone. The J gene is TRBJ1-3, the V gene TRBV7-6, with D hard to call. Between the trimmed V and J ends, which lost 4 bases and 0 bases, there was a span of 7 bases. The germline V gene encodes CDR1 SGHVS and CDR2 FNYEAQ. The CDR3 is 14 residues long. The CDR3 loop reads CASSSRDSGNTIYF. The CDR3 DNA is TGTGCCAGCAGCTCCCGCGACTCTGGAAACACCATATATTTT.

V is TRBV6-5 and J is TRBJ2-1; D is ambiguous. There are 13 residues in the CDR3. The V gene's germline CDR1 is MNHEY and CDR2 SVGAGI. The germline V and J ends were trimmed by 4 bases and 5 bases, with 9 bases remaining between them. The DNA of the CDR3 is TGTGCCAGCAGTTCAGTTGAGGACAATGAGCAGTTCTTC. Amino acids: CASSSVEDNEQFF.